This T cell receptor beta chain was found in a study of lymphopenia after photon versus proton radiotherapy. Sequenced by immunoSEQ multiplex PCR; TCRdb stores in-frame clones only, minus some. Of 150,000 to 200,000 clones in the sample, about 88% were seen once. On this clone itself: Distinct nucleotide sequences in the sample also encode this CDR3.

The CDR3 has 15 residues. V gave up 1 base and J gave up 0 bases, with 4 bases separating them. The germline gives CDR1 KGHSH, CDR2 LQKENI. J is TRBJ2-6 and V is TRBV18; D is undetermined. The material was peripheral blood, obtained from a patient treated with photon-based radiotherapy. The receptor comes from a man aged 50-60 years with gastric cancer. The CDR3 protein is CASSPRTSGANVLTF. The CDR3 region has the DNA TGTGCCAGCTCACCACGCACCTCTGGGGCCAACGTCCTGACTTTC.